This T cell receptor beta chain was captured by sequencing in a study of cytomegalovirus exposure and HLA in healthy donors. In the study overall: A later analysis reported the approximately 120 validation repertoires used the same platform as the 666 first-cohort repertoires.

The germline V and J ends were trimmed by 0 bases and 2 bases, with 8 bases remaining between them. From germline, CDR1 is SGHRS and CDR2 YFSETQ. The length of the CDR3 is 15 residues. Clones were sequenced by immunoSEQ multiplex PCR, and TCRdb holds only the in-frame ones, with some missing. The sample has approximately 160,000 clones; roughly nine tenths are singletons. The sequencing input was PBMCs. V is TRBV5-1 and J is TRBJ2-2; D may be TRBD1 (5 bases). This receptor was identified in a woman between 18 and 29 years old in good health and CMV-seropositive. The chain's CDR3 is CASSLETANTGELFF. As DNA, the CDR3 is TGCGCCAGCAGCTTGGAGACAGCAAACACCGGGGAGCTGTTTTTT.